The present T cell receptor (beta chain) was sequenced within a study of blood T cell repertoires in COVID-19. Turning to the study itself: Researchers got acute and convalescent COVID-19 samples from the United States, Italy and Spain.

Methods used by the authors: Amplification of reference gene primers was used by the study to estimate nucleated cell counts. The table came from immunoSEQ multiplex PCR; TCRdb's copy has only in-frame clones and leaves some out. Clonal size and the V and J genes are those of that table, whereas D and trimming came from the DNA. The sample has around 400,000 clones; roughly 86% are singletons. The CDR3 sequence is 14 residues long. With 6 bases clipped from V and 4 bases from J, the junction kept 4 bases outside the gene matches. The germline V gene encodes CDR1 SGHTA and CDR2 FQGNSA. Sequencing was done on a sample of peripheral blood. This TCR was sampled from a woman in her twenties or thirties with COVID-19, enrolled during active disease. The chain links TRBV7-2 to TRBJ2-5, with 11 bases that match TRBD2. The chain's CDR3 is CASRLGLAGETQYF. CDR3 DNA: TGTGCCAGCAGACTAGGACTAGCGGGAGAGACCCAGTACTTC.